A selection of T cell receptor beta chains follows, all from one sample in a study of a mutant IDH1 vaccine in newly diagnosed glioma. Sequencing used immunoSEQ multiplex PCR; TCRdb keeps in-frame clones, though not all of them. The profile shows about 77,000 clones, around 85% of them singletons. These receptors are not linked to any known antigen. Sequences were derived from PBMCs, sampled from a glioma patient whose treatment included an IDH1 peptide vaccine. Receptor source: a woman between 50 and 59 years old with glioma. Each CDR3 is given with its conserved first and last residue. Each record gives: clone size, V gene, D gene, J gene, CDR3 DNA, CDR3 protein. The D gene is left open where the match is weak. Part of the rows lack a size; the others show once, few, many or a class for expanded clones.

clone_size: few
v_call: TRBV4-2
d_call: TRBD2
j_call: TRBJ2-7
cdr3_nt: TGTGCCAGCAGCCAGATGGGCGGGGGCGAGCAGTACTTC
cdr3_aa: CASSQMGGGEQYF

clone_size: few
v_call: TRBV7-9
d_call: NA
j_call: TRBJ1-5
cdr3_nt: TGTGCCAGCAGCTTAGGGGCCACCCCCGGGCAGCCCCAGCATTTT
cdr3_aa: CASSLGATPGQPQHF

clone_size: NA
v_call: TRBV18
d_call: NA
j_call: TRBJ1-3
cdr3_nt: TGTGCCAGCTCACCGCTTCCCAGTAGCTCTGGAAACACCATATATTTT
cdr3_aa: CASSPLPSSSGNTIYF

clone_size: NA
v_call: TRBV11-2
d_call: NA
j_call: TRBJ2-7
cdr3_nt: TGTGCCAGCAGCTACTCCTACGAGCAGTACTTC
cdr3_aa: CASSYSYEQYF

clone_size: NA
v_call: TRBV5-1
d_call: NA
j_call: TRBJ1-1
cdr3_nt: TGCGCCAGCAAGGGAGGGTTTGGAGAAGCTTTCTTT
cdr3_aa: CASKGGFGEAFF

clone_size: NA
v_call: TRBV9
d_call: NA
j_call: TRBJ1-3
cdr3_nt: TGTGCCAGCAGCGTAGACGGACTACCCGGAAACACCATATATTTT
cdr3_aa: CASSVDGLPGNTIYF

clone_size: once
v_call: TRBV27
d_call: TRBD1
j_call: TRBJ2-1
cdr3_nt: TGTGCCAGCAGTCCTCCCGGACCCCAGGGGGACGAGCAGTTCTTC
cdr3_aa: CASSPPGPQGDEQFF

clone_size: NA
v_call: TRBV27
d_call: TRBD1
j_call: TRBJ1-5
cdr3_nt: TGTGCCAGCAGCCCGGACAGGGCCGCTCAGCCCCAGCATTTT
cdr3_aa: CASSPDRAAQPQHF

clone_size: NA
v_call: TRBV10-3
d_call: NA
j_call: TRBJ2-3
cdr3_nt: TGTGCCATCAGTGAGGGGGGGAGCACAGATACGCAGTATTTT
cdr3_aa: CAISEGGSTDTQYF

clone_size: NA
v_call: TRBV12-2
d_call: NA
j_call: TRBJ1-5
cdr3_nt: TGTGCAAGTCGCTTAGAGGATACAGGGGTTGATCAGCCCCAGCATTTT
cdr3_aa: CASRLEDTGVDQPQHF

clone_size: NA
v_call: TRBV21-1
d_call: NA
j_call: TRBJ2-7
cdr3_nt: TGTGCCAGCAGCAAGGTACCCGGGACAGTTCCCTACGAGCAGTACTTC
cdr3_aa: CASSKVPGTVPYEQYF

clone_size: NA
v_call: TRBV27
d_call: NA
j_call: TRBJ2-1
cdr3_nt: TGTGCCAGCAGTTTTACAGCCTACAATGAGCAGTTCTTC
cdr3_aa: CASSFTAYNEQFF

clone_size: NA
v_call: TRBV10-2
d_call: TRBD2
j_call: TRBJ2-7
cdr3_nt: TGCGCCAGCAGTGGATCTAGCGGAACCTACGAGCAGTACTTC
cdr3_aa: CASSGSSGTYEQYF